These 32 T cell receptor beta chains were all obtained from the same sample, sequenced in a study of blood T cells in healthy people across ages. PCR was performed a second time for about 7 to 11 cycles using a sample-barcoded 5' primer and a J-beta primer mix. TCRdb used MiXCR to reprocess the 5' RACE reads, holding one entry per CDR3 protein. The sample lists hundreds of thousands of distinct CDR3 sequences, under 55% seen once, with roughly 18% in the top ten. The sample taken for sequencing was blood. Source of these receptors: a man between 60 and 70 years old in good health.

This clonotype has only a few counts. The chain uses TRBV12-3 or TRBV12-4 and TRBJ1-2; perhaps TRBD1 as D (5 bases). V lost 8 bases and J 0 bases, leaving 16 bases between the germline ends. The CDR3 length is 15 residues. CDR3 amino acids: CASGAMLFSNYGYTF. The CDR3 nucleotides read TGTGCCAGCGGGGCCATGCTTTTCTCTAACTATGGCTACACCTTC.

Only a few counts were recorded for this clonotype. V and J are TRBV28 and TRBJ2-3; 13 bases map to TRBD2. Germline V gene sequence: CDR1 MDHEN, CDR2 SYDVKM. The CDR3 is 15 amino acids. The J segment lost 10 bases and the V segment lost 5 bases, leaving 9 bases of the junction unmatched. CDR3: CASSRTSGGDKAQYF. CDR3 DNA sequence: TGTGCCAGCAGTAGGACTAGCGGGGGAGATAAGGCGCAGTATTTT.

The V and J genes are TRBV20-1 and TRBJ2-1; D tentatively reads TRBD1 or TRBD2 (5 bases each). V shed 6 bases and J shed 3 bases, with 21 bases lying between them. The CDR3 runs to 16 residues. Germline V gives CDR1 DFQATT, CDR2 SNEGSKA (reference sequence). The CDR3 nucleotides are TGCAGTGCAAGGGACGCCCGATGGGGGAACTACAATGAGCAGTTCTTC. It encodes CSARDARWGNYNEQFF.

This clonotype was counted a few times. V gene TRBV3-1 combines with J gene TRBJ2-1; D gene unclear. CDR3 length: 13 amino acids. Trimming cost V 2 bases and J 8 bases, with 10 bases left between them. Germline V gene lookup returns CDR1 LGHDT and CDR2 YNNKEL (reference sequence). Here the CDR3 reads CASSQRPKDEQFF. The CDR3 DNA reads as TGTGCCAGCAGCCAACGTCCCAAGGATGAGCAGTTCTTC.

In nucleotides, the CDR3 is TGTGCCAGCAGTTACTCGAGGGGGCTGCAAGAGACCCAGTACTTC. This sequence encodes CASSYSRGLQETQYF. The chain carries TRBV6-2 or TRBV6-3 and TRBJ2-5; 7 bases agree with TRBD1. This CDR3 is 15 amino acids long. Germline V gives CDR1 MNHEY, CDR2 SVGEGT. J was trimmed by 2 bases and V by 0 bases; bases with no gene match: 3.

The chain couples TRBV7-9 to TRBJ1-4; 7 bases align to TRBD1. Germline CDR1 is SEHNR and CDR2 is FQNEAQ (reference sequence). This CDR3 region has 14 residues. V trimming: 5 bases; J trimming: 7 bases; junction bases outside the gene matches: 7. The CDR3, as DNA: TGTGCCAGCAGCCAGGGGGGAAGGGCTGAAAAACTGTTTTTT. Its protein product is CASSQGGRAEKLFF.

This clonotype has ten or more counts. This chain links TRBV10-3 with TRBJ2-7; TRBD2 matches at 9 bases. In germline, CDR1 is ENHRY, CDR2 SYGVKD. The CDR3 consists of 15 residues. The V and J ends lost 6 bases and 4 bases, in that order; junction bases with no gene match: 10. The CDR3: CAIRASGGGAYEQYF. DNA for the CDR3: TGTGCCATCAGGGCCTCCGGCGGGGGGGCTTACGAGCAGTACTTC.

This clonotype was recorded once. A junction end diverges from the germline sequence, so it may reflect a read error. The chain employs TRBV6-2 or TRBV6-3 and TRBJ2-1; the D is unclear. CDR1 is MNHEY and CDR2 is SVGEGT in the germline V gene. The CDR3 runs to 11 residues. Written as DNA, the CDR3 is TGTGCCGGCAGCGATTCTGGCGAGCAGTTCTTC. Encoded protein: CAGSDSGEQFF.

The gene calls are TRBV7-2 and TRBJ2-1; D not resolved. The DNA matches TRBJ2-7 better at its end, which makes the J call doubtful. Germline lookup yields CDR1 SGHTA and CDR2 FQGNSA. CDR3 length equals 12 residues. CDR3 sequence (DNA): TGTGCCAGCAGCCCCGCGCGGTGCGAGCAGTACTTC. This gives the protein CASSPARCEQYF.

CDR3 region: CASSLKQGQGYNEQFF. The CDR3 DNA sequence: TGTGCCAGCAGCTTAAAACAGGGACAGGGGTACAATGAGCAGTTCTTC. The chain combines TRBV7-2 with TRBJ2-1; 10 nucleotides agree with TRBD1. Germline CDR1 reads SGHTA; CDR2 reads FQGNSA. This CDR3 comprises 16 residues. V gave up 2 bases and J gave up 4 bases; unmatched junction bases: 5.

The chain has TRBV9 and TRBJ2-2; TRBD2 aligns across 12 bases. V gave up 0 bases and J gave up 6 bases; unmatched junction bases: 3. The germline V gene encodes CDR1 SGDLS and CDR2 YYNGEE. The CDR3 has 16 residues. The CDR3 is CASSVVLAGGPGELFF. For the CDR3, the DNA is TGTGCCAGCAGCGTAGTGCTAGCGGGGGGGCCCGGGGAGCTGTTTTTT.

V gene TRBV9 combines with J gene TRBJ2-3; 7 bases match TRBD1. Looked up from germline, CDR1 is SGDLS and CDR2 is YYNGEE. Trimming cost V 4 bases and J 4 bases; bases outside gene matches: 9. The CDR3 sequence is 15 residues long. The CDR3 nucleotides are TGTGCCAGCAGCCGGGGCAGGGGGTCTGCAGATACGCAGTATTTT. This translates into CASSRGRGSADTQYF.

The genes are TRBV7-2 and TRBJ1-2; 7 bases map to TRBD1. This CDR3 is built from 15 residues. The V gene's germline CDR1 is SGHTA and CDR2 FQGNSA. The trim removed 0 bases at V and 8 bases at J, leaving 9 bases unmatched. CDR3 region: CASSLALVTGVGYTF. The CDR3 nucleotides are TGTGCCAGCAGCTTAGCGCTGGTAACAGGGGTCGGCTACACCTTC.

The chain couples TRBV5-6 to TRBJ2-3, with D possibly TRBD2 on 7 matching bases. CDR1 is SGHDT and CDR2 is YYEEEE in the germline V gene. V was cut by 4 bases and J by 7 bases, with 16 bases left in between. This CDR3 region has 14 residues. The DNA of the CDR3 is TGTGCCAGCAGCGTGGGGGGGGCGCGTTATACGCAGTATTTT. Its translation is CASSVGGARYTQYF.

V gene TRBV7-2 combines with J gene TRBJ2-4, with TRBD1 identical over 8 bases. The CDR3 loop spans 15 amino acids. V lost 5 bases to trimming and J lost 6 bases; unmatched junction nucleotides: 9. Germline CDR1 is SGHTA and CDR2 is FQGNSA. The CDR3 spells CASSPRAGGLNIQYF. The CDR3, as DNA: TGTGCCAGCAGCCCCCGGGCAGGGGGCCTAAACATTCAGTACTTC.

The chain links TRBV7-9 to TRBJ1-2; 7 bases are shared with TRBD1. The CDR3 covers 15 residues. Unmatched junction bases numbered 6, after V lost 5 bases and J lost 0 bases. Germline CDR1 is SEHNR and CDR2 is FQNEAQ (reference sequence). In DNA, the CDR3 is TGTGCCAGCAGCCCCGCCGGGACAGCTAACTATGGCTACACCTTC. It is translated as CASSPAGTANYGYTF.

This chain connects TRBV20-1 to TRBJ2-1; D might be TRBD1 or TRBD2, each matching 5 bases. V was trimmed by 5 bases and J by 7 bases, leaving 24 bases between them. The CDR3 is 16 amino acids. Germline CDR1 and CDR2: DFQATT and SNEGSKA (reference sequence). The CDR3 bases are TGCAGTGCTGACCCCAAAACAGACAGAGGGCTGAATGAGCAGTTCTTC. Translated: CSADPKTDRGLNEQFF.

The V gene is TRBV20-1, the J gene TRBJ2-1, with TRBD1 identical over 7 bases. Losses at the gene ends were 2 bases for V and 5 bases for J; bases not matched to a gene: 9. Germline V gives CDR1 DFQATT, CDR2 SNEGSKA (reference sequence). The CDR3 is 15 amino acids. CDR3 nucleotides: TGCAGTGCTAGACCCCCCGGGACAGCCCACAATGAGCAGTTCTTC. Translation: CSARPPGTAHNEQFF.

The chain couples TRBV11-2 to TRBJ2-2; 9 bases line up with TRBD2. Germline V gives CDR1 SGHAT, CDR2 FQNNGV. The CDR3 is 16 residues long. The ends lost 4 bases at V and 1 base at J; junction bases unmatched: 4. This chain's CDR3 is CASSSNSGGNTGELFF. The CDR3 DNA reads TGTGCCAGCAGCTCTAATAGCGGGGGGAACACCGGGGAGCTGTTTTTT.

The chain links TRBV20-1 to TRBJ1-4; D unclear. CDR3 length: 12 amino acids. V lost 3 bases to trimming and J lost 0 bases, with 2 bases between them. CDR1 is DFQATT and CDR2 is SNEGSKA in the germline V gene (reference sequence). CDR3 sequence: CSARATNEKLFF. The CDR3 nucleotides are TGCAGTGCTAGGGCAACTAATGAAAAACTGTTTTTT.

The chain joins TRBV29-1 to TRBJ1-2, with TRBD1 as a possible D gene (5 bases). V lost 4 bases and J 5 bases, leaving 11 bases between the germline ends. The CDR3 is 12 residues long. CDR1 SQVTM and CDR2 ANQGSEA come from the germline V gene. The CDR3 DNA reads TGCAGCGTTGCATGGGGCTGGTATGGCTACACCTTC. Translation gives CSVAWGWYGYTF.

This clonotype has just a few counts. CDR3: CASMGARNTEAFF. The CDR3 coding sequence is TGTGCCAGCATGGGGGCGAGGAACACTGAAGCTTTCTTT. The V call is TRBV7-2, the J call TRBJ1-1; tentative D call: TRBD1 (6 bases). Germline V gene data show CDR1 as SGHTA and CDR2 as FQGNSA. The V end was cut by 7 bases, the J end by 1 base, with 10 bases between. The CDR3 spans 13 residues.

This clonotype was counted a few times. The V and J genes are TRBV2 and TRBJ2-1; D remains ambiguous. CDR3 length: 10 residues. From germline, CDR1 is SNHLY and CDR2 FYNNEI. The V end was cut by 4 bases, the J end by 6 bases, with 1 base between. CDR3 region: CASSVNEQFF. CDR3 DNA sequence: TGTGCCAGCAGTGTCAATGAGCAGTTCTTC.

This chain uses TRBV10-3 with TRBJ2-3, with TRBD2 as a possible D gene (5 bases). The ends were cut back, 7 bases at V and 2 bases at J, with 13 bases in the middle. Germline CDR1 and CDR2: ENHRY and SYGVKD. This CDR3 has 14 amino acids. CDR3 protein: CAIKRADYTDTQYF. The CDR3 nucleotides are TGTGCCATCAAGAGAGCGGATTACACAGATACGCAGTATTTT.

V is TRBV29-1 and J is TRBJ2-3; 8 positions agree with TRBD2. The CDR3 covers 14 residues. Germline CDR1 and CDR2: SQVTM and ANQGSEA. With V trimmed by 3 bases and J by 3 bases, 5 bases remained unmatched. The CDR3 sequence: CSVDTGGRTDTQYF. As DNA, the CDR3 is TGCAGCGTTGACACTGGCGGGAGGACAGATACGCAGTATTTT.

The J gene is TRBJ2-5, the V gene TRBV6-2 or TRBV6-3; no clear D gene. The length of the CDR3 is 14 residues. Germline V gives CDR1 MNHEY, CDR2 SVGEGT. V was shortened by 3 bases and J by 9 bases, with 17 bases between the two germline ends. CDR3 DNA sequence: TGTGCCAGCAGTTATGGCAAGACCCCCAAGGCCCAGTACTTC. As protein: CASSYGKTPKAQYF.

This clonotype showed up just a few times. This rearrangement joins TRBV24-1 to TRBJ2-3; TRBD1 matches at 7 bases. Germline V gene data show CDR1 as KGHDR and CDR2 as SFDVKD. CDR3 size: 15 residues. With 5 bases clipped from V and 3 bases from J, the junction kept 7 bases outside the gene matches. The CDR3 coding sequence is TGTGCCACCAGTGGTTCTCCACAGGGGACAGATACGCAGTATTTT. Encoded protein: CATSGSPQGTDTQYF.

This chain links TRBV7-6 with TRBJ2-7, with 9 bases aligning to TRBD1. There are 15 residues in the CDR3. V trimming: 1 base; J trimming: 3 bases; junction bases outside the gene matches: 4. The germline V gene has CDR1 SGHVS and CDR2 FNYEAQ. As DNA, the CDR3 is TGTGCCAGCAGCTTAGATCGACAGGGGGTCTACGAGCAGTACTTC. This gives the protein CASSLDRQGVYEQYF.

The chain is built from TRBV6-1 and TRBJ1-4; weak D call: TRBD1 (5 bases). CDR3 length: 15 amino acids. The germline V and J ends were trimmed by 1 base and 8 bases, with 14 bases remaining between them. Germline V gene lookup returns CDR1 MNHNS and CDR2 SASEGT. In DNA, the CDR3 is TGTGCCAGCAGTGAAGACATAACAGGCTTGGAAAAACTGTTTTTT. This translates into CASSEDITGLEKLFF.

The CDR3 spells CASSYNQLQGLEETQYF. CDR3 bases: TGTGCCAGCAGCTACAACCAGCTACAGGGGCTCGAAGAGACCCAGTACTTC. V and J are TRBV11-3 and TRBJ2-5; the match to TRBD1 covers 7 bases. Germline-derived CDR1 and CDR2 are SGHNT and YENEEA. V was pared by 4 bases and J by 3 bases, with 14 bases of the junction left unmatched. The CDR3 is 17 residues long.

The genes are TRBV7-9 and TRBJ2-1, with 11 nucleotides matching TRBD1. V trimming: 5 bases; J trimming: 7 bases; junction bases outside the gene matches: 7. There are 15 residues in the CDR3. Looked up from germline, CDR1 is SEHNR and CDR2 is FQNEAQ (reference sequence). CDR3 sequence reads: CASSNRDRGWNEQFF. CDR3 coding DNA: TGTGCCAGCAGCAACCGGGACAGGGGGTGGAATGAGCAGTTCTTC.

This clonotype showed up just a few times. The chain combines TRBV6-1 with TRBJ1-2, with 9 nucleotides matching TRBD1. The CDR3 is 15 residues long. Germline-derived CDR1 and CDR2 are MNHNS and SASEGT. V shed 8 bases and J 3 bases; nucleotides not matched to a gene: 10. The CDR3 DNA reads TGTGCCAGCGAACCGGGACAGGGAAAATACTATGGCTACACCTTC. This gives the protein CASEPGQGKYYGYTF.